The clone carrying this T cell receptor beta chain was picked up one time. The V end lost 7 bases, the J end lost 4 bases, and 25 bases lay between the germline ends. The CDR3 has 17 amino acids. Germline loops: CDR1 SGHNT, CDR2 YYREEE (reference sequence). A CD8+CD4-CCR7+CD45RA+ gate was used to sort naive CD8 T cells. The source of the sample is a study of molecular identifiers for immune sequencing clone quantification. One entry per CDR3 protein, called by TCRdb with MiXCR from the PCR reads. This table holds just under 650,000 distinct CDR3 sequences, just under 20% found once. The sequencing input was naive CD8+ T cells from blood, with Jurkat cell RNA spiked in. Subset described: FACS-sorted CD8+CD4-CCR7+CD45RA+ naive T cells. The rearrangement uses TRBV5-4 and TRBJ2-3; perhaps D is TRBD1 or TRBD2 (5 bases each). This sequence was found in a human donor in good health. Some libraries in this study had Jurkat cell RNA spiked in. CDR3 sequence (DNA): TGTGCCAGCGGCTCCCCCTTCAGGGAGCCCCTCCCAGATACGCAGTATTTT. This encodes CASGSPFREPLPDTQYF.